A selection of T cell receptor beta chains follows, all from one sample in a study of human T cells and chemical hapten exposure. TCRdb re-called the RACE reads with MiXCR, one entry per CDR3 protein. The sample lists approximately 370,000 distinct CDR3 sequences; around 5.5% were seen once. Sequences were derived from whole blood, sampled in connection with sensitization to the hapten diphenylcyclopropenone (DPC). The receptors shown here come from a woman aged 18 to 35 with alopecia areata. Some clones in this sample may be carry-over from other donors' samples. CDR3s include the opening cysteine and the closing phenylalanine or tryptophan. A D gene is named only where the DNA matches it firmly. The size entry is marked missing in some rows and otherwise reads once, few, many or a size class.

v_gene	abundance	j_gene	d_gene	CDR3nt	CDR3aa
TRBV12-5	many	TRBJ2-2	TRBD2	TGTGCTAGTGGTTTGAAAGGGGAGGGCACCGGGGAGCTGTTTTTT	CASGLKGEGTGELFF
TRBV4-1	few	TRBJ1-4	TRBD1	TGCGCCAGCATGGGGATGGCGAGGACAGGGAATGAAAAACTGTTTTTT	CASMGMARTGNEKLFF
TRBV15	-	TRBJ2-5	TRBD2	TGTGCCACCAGCAGAGATCTAGCGGGGGTAACCCAGTACTTC	CATSRDLAGVTQYF
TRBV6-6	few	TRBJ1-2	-	TGTGCCAGCAGTTACTCGGTTCTGCCCACCTTC	CASSYSVLPTF
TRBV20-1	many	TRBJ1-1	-	TGCAGTGCTAGAGAGGAGGGCGACACTGAAGCTTTCTTT	CSAREEGDTEAFF
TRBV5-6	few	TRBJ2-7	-	TGTGCCAGCAGCTTGTTCCAGGGCATCTACGAGCAGTACTTC	CASSLFQGIYEQYF
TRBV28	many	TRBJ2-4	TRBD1	TGTGCCAGCAGTTTCGGGACAGGGGTAAACATTCAGTACTTC	CASSFGTGVNIQYF
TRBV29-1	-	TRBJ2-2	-	TGCAGCGTCCTGGGACCGAACACCGGGGAGCTGTTTTTT	CSVLGPNTGELFF
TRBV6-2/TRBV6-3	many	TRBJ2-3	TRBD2	TGTGCCAGCAGTTACCGTGAAGCTAGCGGGGGAACAACAGATACGCAGTATTTT	CASSYREASGGTTDTQYF
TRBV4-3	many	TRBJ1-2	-	TGCGCCAGCAGCCAAGATCTACTAGGGGGCTACACCTTC	CASSQDLLGGYTF
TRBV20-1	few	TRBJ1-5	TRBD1	TGCAGTGCTAGAGATCCGAGGTCTGGACAGGGGTATCAGCCCCAGCATTTT	CSARDPRSGQGYQPQHF
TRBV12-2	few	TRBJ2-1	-	TGTGCAAGTCGCTGCACGACCGGGACAGGGGGCGGCAATGAGCAGTTCTTC	CASRCTTGTGGGNEQFF
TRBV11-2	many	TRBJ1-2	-	TGTGCCAGCAGCTTAGACCTCAACCTAAATGGCTACACCTTC	CASSLDLNLNGYTF
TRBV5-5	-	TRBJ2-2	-	TGTGCCAGCAGCTTTTCCTCCGTTACCGGGGAGCTGTTTTTT	CASSFSSVTGELFF
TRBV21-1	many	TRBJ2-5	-	TGTGCCAGAGGATACTGTTTTGCGATACACGGGGAGACCCAGTACTTC	CARGYCFAIHGETQYF
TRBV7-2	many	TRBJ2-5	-	TGTGCCAGCAGCCCCCCTGGGGGGGCCCAAGAGACCCAGTACTTC	CASSPPGGAQETQYF
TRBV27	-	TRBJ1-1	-	TGTGCCAGCAGTCCCCCTGAACTGCGGGGCGTAGCTTTCTTT	CASSPPELRGVAFF
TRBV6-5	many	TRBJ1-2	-	TGTGCCAGCAGTTACTCGGCTAACTATGGCTACACCTTC	CASSYSANYGYTF
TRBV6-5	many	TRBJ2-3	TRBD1	TGTGCCAGCAGGGGACAGGGGAGAGATACGCAGTATTTT	CASRGQGRDTQYF
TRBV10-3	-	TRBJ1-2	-	TGTGCCATCAGTGGGGAGGAAGGGGCCTATGGCTACACCTTC	CAISGEEGAYGYTF
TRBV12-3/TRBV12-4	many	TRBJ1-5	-	TGTGCCAGCAATCTAGGGGCAGGGGTCCGGGGGCCCCAGCATTTT	CASNLGAGVRGPQHF
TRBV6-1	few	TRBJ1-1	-	TGTGCCAGCAGTGAAGCACCAACAGGGTACGGCGCTGAAGCTTTCTTT	CASSEAPTGYGAEAFF
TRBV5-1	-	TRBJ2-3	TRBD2	TGCGCCAGCAGCTTCGGGAGGGGTCGGGGCACAGATACGCAGTATTTT	CASSFGRGRGTDTQYF
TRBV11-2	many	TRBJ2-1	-	TGTGCCAGCAGCCCTCATCGGTGGCAGTTCTTC	CASSPHRWQFF
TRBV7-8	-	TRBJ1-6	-	TGTGCCAGCAGCTTATCAATGGAGCCGGGGAGTAATTCACCCCTCCACTTT	CASSLSMEPGSNSPLHF
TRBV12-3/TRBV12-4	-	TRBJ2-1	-	TGTGCCAGCAGTTTCAGAAGAGGCTGGGACAATGAGCAGTTCTTC	CASSFRRGWDNEQFF
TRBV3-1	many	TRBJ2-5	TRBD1	TGTGCCAGCAGCCAAGAAGGGGGCAGGGAGACCCAGTACTTC	CASSQEGGRETQYF
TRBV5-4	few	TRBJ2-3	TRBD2	TGTGCCAGCAGCTTGCTCCTAGCGGGGGGCACCACAGATACGCAGTATTTT	CASSLLLAGGTTDTQYF
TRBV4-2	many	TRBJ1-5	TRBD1	TGTGCCAGCAGCCCCCTTTTGAGGGGGCTAAGCAATCAGCCCCAGCATTTT	CASSPLLRGLSNQPQHF
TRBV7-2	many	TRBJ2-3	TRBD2	TGTGCCAGCAGCCCCGTGACTAGCGGGGGGGCGGATACGCAGTATTTT	CASSPVTSGGADTQYF
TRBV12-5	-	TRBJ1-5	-	TGTGCTAGTGGAACACGCGCGGCGGGGCCCCAGCATTTT	CASGTRAAGPQHF
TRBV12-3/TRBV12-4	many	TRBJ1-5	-	TGTGCCAGCAGTTTCGCTCAGATGAATCAGCCCCAGCATTTT	CASSFAQMNQPQHF
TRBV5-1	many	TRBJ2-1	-	TGCGCCAGCAGCCCGTATAACGGTGGGGGTTTGTATGAGCAGTTCTTC	CASSPYNGGGLYEQFF
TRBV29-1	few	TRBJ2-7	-	TGCAGCGTTGAAGATAGTCGGTACGAGCAGTACTTC	CSVEDSRYEQYF
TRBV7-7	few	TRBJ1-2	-	TGTGCTAGCAGCCCATACAAAGGTGACTATGGCTACACCTTC	CASSPYKGDYGYTF
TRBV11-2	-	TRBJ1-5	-	TGTGCCAGCAGCTTAGTTGACAGTTATAGCAATCAGCCCCAGCATTTT	CASSLVDSYSNQPQHF
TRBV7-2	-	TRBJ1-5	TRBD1	TGTGCCAGCAGCTTAGGAGGGGGCACGGATCAGCCCCAGCATTTT	CASSLGGGTDQPQHF
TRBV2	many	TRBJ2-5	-	TGTGCCAGCAGGGACCAACCAGAGACCCAGTACTTC	CASRDQPETQYF
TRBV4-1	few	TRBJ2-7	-	TGCGCCAGCAGCCAAGCCTTGGGGGGCGCCAGTTTACCCTACGAGCAGTACTTC	CASSQALGGASLPYEQYF
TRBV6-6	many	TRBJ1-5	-	TGTGCCAGCTGCCTCCTCTACAGTAGCAATCAGCCCCAGCATTTT	CASCLLYSSNQPQHF
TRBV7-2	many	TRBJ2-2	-	TGTGCCAGCAGCTTCTCCGGGCCTAACACCGGGGAGCTGTTTTTT	CASSFSGPNTGELFF
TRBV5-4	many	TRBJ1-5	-	TGTGCCAGCAGCTTGGACATGAACAATCAGCCCCAGCATTTT	CASSLDMNNQPQHF
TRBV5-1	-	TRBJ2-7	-	TGCGCCAGCAGCTTTGGTTCTGCTTACGAGCAGTACTTC	CASSFGSAYEQYF
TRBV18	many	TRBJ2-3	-	TGTGCCAGCTCACCAGTGGACACAGATACGCAGTATTTT	CASSPVDTDTQYF
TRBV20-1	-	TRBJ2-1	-	TGCAGTGCTAGGAAGGGAGATGAGCAGTTCTTC	CSARKGDEQFF
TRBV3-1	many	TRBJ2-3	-	TGTGCCAGCAGCCCCCTAGTTCCATCGGATACGCAGTATTTT	CASSPLVPSDTQYF
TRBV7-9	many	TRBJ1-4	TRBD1	TGTGCCAGCAGCCCGGGACAGGCTAATGAAAAACTGTTTTTT	CASSPGQANEKLFF
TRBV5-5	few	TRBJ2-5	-	TGTGCCAGCAGCTTGGGTCTAGACTGGCGCCGCCAAGAGACCCAGTACTTC	CASSLGLDWRRQETQYF
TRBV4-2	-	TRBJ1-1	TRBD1	TGTGCCAGCAGCCATCCGAGTGTCAGGGGGCCTTACGATACAATGAACACTGAAGCTTTCTTT	CASSHPSVRGPYDTMNTEAFF
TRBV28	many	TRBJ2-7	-	TGTGCCAGGATCTCCTACGAGCAGTACTTC	CARISYEQYF
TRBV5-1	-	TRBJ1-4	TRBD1	TGCGCCAGCAGCTCCCAGGGGGCGATTAATGAAAAACTGTTTTTT	CASSSQGAINEKLFF
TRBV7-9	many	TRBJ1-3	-	TGTGCCAGCAGCCCCCAGGACGGTGGTCCTGGAAACACCATATATTTT	CASSPQDGGPGNTIYF